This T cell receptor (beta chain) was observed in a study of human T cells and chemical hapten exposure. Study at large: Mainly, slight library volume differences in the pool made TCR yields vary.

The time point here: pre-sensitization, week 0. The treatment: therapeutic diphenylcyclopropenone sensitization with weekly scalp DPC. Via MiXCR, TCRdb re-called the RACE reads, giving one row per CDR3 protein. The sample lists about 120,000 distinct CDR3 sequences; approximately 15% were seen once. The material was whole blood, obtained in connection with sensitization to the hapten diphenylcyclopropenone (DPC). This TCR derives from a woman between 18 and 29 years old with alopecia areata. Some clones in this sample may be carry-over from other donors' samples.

The CDR3: CASRPVQAYGYTF. CDR3 DNA: TGTGCCAGCAGACCCGTCCAGGCATATGGCTACACCTTC. The chain links TRBV6-5 to TRBJ1-2; D gene unclear. The CDR3 loop spans 13 amino acids. With 6 bases removed from V and 5 bases from J, the gap between germline ends came to 13 bases. Germline V gene lookup returns CDR1 MNHEY and CDR2 SVGAGI.